The source of this T cell receptor (beta chain) is a study of blood T cell repertoires in COVID-19. V dropped 4 bases and J dropped 8; count of bases not matched to a gene: 6. CDR1 and CDR2 (germline): SNHLY, FYNNEI. The CDR3 covers 13 residues. In the authors' workflow: Nucleated cell number was recorded as an estimate derived from reference gene primer amplification. TCRdb keeps only in-frame clones here, not all; method: immunoSEQ multiplex PCR. The D gene and trimming were derived from the DNA, and the V and J assignments and clone size from that table. Counted here are approximately 170,000 clones, over 75% occurring once; the ten biggest clones make up less than 0.85%.

The sample consisted of PBMCs or T cells enriched from blood (not recorded which). The sequence was collected from a woman between 18 and 30 years old who had recovered from COVID-19. The chain links TRBV2 to TRBJ1-2; TRBD1 agrees at 8 bases. In DNA form, the CDR3 reads TGTGCCAGCAGTGGGACAGGGAACCTCGGCTACACCTTC. Protein sequence: CASSGTGNLGYTF. The complete variable domain, with remaining parts taken from reference TRBV2 and TRBJ1-2, reads EPEVTQTPSHQVTQMGQEVILRCVPISNHLYFYWYRQILGQKVEFLVSFYNNEISEKSEIFDDQFSVERPDGSNFTLKIRSTKLEDSAMYFCASSGTGNLGYTFGSGTRLTVV.